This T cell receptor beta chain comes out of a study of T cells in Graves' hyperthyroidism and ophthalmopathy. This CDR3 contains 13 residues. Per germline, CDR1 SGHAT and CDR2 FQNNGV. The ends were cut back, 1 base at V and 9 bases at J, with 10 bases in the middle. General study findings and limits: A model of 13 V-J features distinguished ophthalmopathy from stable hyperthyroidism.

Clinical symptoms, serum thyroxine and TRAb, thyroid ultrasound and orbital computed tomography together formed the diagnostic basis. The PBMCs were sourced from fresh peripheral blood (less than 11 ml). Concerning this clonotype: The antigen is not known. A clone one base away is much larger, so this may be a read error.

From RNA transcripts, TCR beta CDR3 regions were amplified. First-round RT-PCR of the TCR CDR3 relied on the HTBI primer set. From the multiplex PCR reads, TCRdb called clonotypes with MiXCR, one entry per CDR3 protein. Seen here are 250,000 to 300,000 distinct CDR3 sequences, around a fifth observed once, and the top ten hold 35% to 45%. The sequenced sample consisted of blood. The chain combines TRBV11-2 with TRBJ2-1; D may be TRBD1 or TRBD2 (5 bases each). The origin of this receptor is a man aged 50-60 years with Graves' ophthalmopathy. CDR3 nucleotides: TGTGCCAGCAGCTTAGGTCCAGGGAGTGAGCAGTTCTTC. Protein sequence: CASSLGPGSEQFF.